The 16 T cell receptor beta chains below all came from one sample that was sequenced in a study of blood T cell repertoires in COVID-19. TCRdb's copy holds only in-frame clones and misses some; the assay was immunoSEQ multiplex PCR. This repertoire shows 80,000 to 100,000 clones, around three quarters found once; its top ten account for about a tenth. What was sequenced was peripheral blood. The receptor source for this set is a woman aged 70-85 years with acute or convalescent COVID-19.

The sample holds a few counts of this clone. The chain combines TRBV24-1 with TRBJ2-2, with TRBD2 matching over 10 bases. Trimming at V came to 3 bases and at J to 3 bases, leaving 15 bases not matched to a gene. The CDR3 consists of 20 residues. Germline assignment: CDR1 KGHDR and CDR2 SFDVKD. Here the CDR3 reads CATSDLTGDTSGIYTGELFF. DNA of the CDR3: TGTGCCACCAGTGATCTGACCGGGGACACTAGCGGGATTTACACCGGGGAGCTGTTTTTT.

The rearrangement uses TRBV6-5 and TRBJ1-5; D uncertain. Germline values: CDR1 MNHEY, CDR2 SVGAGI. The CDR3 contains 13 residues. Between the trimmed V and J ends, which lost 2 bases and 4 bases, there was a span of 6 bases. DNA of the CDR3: TGTGCCAGCAGTTACGGCAGGAATCAGCCCCAGCATTTT. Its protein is CASSYGRNQPQHF.

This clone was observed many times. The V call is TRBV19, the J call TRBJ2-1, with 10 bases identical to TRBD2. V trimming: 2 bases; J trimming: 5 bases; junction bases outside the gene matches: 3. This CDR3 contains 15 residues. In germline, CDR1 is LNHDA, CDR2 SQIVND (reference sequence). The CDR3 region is CASSILAGGDNEQFF. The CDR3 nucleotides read TGTGCCAGTAGTATATTAGCGGGAGGAGACAATGAGCAGTTCTTC.

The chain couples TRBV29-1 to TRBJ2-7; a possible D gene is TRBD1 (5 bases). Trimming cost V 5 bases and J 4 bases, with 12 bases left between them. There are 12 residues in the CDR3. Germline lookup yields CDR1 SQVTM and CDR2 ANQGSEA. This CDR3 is CSVQGSGYEQYF. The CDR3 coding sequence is TGCAGCGTTCAGGGTTCTGGGTACGAGCAGTACTTC.

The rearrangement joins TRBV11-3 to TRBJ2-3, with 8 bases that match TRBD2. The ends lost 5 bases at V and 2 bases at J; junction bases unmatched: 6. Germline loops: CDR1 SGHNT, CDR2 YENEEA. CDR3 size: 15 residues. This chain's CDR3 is CASSPGGGPTDTQYF. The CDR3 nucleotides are TGTGCCAGCAGCCCCGGGGGGGGCCCCACAGATACGCAGTATTTT.

CDR3 coding DNA: TGTGCCAGCAGCTACAGGGGCGGGCAGCCCCAGCATTTT. Translated: CASSYRGGQPQHF. The V and J genes are TRBV28 and TRBJ1-5, with 7 nucleotides matching TRBD1. J was trimmed by 7 bases and V by 6 bases; bases with no gene match: 6. The CDR3 covers 13 residues. Germline V gives CDR1 MDHEN, CDR2 SYDVKM. The full variable domain, with the rest looked up from reference TRBV28 and TRBJ1-5, is DVKVTQSSRYLVKRTGEKVFLECVQDMDHENMFWYRQDPGLGLRLIYFSYDVKMKEKGDIPEGYSVSREKKERFSLILESASTNQTSMYLCASSYRGGQPQHFGDGTRLSIL.

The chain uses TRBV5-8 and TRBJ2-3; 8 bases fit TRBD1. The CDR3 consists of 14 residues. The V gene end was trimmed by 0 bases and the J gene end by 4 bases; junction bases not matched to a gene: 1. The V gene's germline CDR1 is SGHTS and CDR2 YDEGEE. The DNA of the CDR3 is TGTGCCAGCAGCTTGGTGGACAGGGCAGATACGCAGTATTTT. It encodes CASSLVDRADTQYF.

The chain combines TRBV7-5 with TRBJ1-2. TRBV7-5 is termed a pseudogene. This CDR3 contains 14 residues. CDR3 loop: CVRSSSDGNYGYTF. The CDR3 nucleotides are TGTGTCAGAAGCTCCTCCGACGGGAACTATGGCTACACCTTC.

The CDR3 spells CASSSLGQGGTDTQYF. CDR3 in DNA: TGTGCCAGCAGCTCCCTCGGGCAGGGGGGCACAGATACGCAGTATTTT. The chain is built from TRBV11-2 and TRBJ2-3; 7 bases agree with TRBD1. Germline CDR1 reads SGHAT; CDR2 reads FQNNGV. CDR3 length: 16 residues. V lost 4 bases, J lost 1 base, and 8 bases stayed unmatched.

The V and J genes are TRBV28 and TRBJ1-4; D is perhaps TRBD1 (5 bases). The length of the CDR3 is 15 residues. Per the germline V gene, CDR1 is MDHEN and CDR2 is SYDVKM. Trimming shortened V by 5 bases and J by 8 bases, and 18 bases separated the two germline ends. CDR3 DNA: TGTGCCAGCAGTCTCCCGGGAGGGGCGGGGGAAAAACTGTTTTTT. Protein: CASSLPGGAGEKLFF.

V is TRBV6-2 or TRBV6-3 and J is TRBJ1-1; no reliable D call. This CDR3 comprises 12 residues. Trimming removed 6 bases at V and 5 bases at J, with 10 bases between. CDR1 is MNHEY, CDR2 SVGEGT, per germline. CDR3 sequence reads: CASSHGWTEAFF. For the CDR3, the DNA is TGTGCCAGCAGCCACGGGTGGACTGAAGCTTTCTTT.

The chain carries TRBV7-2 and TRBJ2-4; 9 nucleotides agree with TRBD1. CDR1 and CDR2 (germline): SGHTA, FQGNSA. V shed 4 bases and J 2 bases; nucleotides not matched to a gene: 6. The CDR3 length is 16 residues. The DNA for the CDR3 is TGTGCCAGCAGCTCGCCGGGACAGGGAACCAAAAACATTCAGTACTTC. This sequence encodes CASSSPGQGTKNIQYF.

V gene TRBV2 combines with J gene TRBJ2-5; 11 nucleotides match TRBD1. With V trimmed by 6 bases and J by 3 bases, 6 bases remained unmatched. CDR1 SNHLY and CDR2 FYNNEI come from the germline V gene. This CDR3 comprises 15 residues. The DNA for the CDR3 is TGTGCCAGCAGAGGGACAGGGGGTCTGGAAGAGACCCAGTACTTC. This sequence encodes CASRGTGGLEETQYF.

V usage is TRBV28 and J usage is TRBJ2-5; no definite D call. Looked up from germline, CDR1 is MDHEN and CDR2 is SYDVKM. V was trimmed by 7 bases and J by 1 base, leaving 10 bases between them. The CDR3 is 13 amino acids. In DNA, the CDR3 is TGTGCCAGCAACTCCTTCTCCCAAGAGACCCAGTACTTC. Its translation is CASNSFSQETQYF.

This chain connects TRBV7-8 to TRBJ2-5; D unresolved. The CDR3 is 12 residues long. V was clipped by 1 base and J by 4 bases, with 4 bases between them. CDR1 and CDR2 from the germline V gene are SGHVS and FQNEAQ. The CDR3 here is CASSLERETQYF. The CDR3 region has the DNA TGTGCCAGCAGCTTAGAGAGAGAGACCCAGTACTTC.

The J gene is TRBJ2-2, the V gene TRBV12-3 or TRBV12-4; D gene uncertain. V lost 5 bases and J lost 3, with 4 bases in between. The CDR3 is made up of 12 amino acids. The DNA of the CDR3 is TGTGCCAGCAGTCTACACACCGGGGAGCTGTTTTTT. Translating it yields CASSLHTGELFF.